This T cell receptor (beta chain) was observed in a study of CD8 T cells in Susac syndrome. V was pared by 4 bases and J by 4 bases, with 13 bases between. The CDR3 spans 14 residues. CDR1 and CDR2 (germline): SGHAT, FQNNGV. Random hexamers were used to reverse transcribe roughly 0.5 to 1 ug of RNA. TCRdb fed the immunoSEQ multiplex PCR reads into MiXCR, producing one record per CDR3 protein. Of approximately 190,000 distinct CDR3 sequences in the sample, 95% were seen once. This receptor was identified in a human donor with Susac syndrome. Sequenced: CD4+ T cells from PBMCs. The J gene is TRBJ2-5, the V gene TRBV11-2; unclear D gene. CDR3 region: CASSSTPGSETQYF. DNA of the CDR3: TGTGCCAGCAGCTCTACCCCCGGTTCAGAGACCCAGTACTTC.